The rows below give T cell receptor beta chains drawn from one sample of a study of cytomegalovirus exposure and HLA in healthy donors. Clones were read by immunoSEQ multiplex PCR, and TCRdb kept only the in-frame ones, dropping some. The sample contains around 130,000 clones, over 8% of which appear only once. Sample: PBMCs. These receptor sequences come from a man aged 35 to 55 in good health and CMV-seronegative. Each CDR3 is given with its conserved first and last residue. Each record gives: V gene, D gene, J gene, clone size, CDR3 protein, CDR3 DNA. A D gene is named only where the DNA matches it firmly. Size is stated for part of the rows, as once, few or many counts, or as a class when the clone is expanded.

>TRBV2|TRBD1|TRBJ2-5|few
CASSGRDRWEETQYF
TGTGCCAGCAGTGGCCGGGACAGATGGGAAGAGACCCAGTACTTC
>TRBV2|TRBD2|TRBJ2-3|few
CASSGRAGATDTQYF
TGTGCCAGCAGTGGAAGAGCGGGGGCCACAGATACGCAGTATTTT
>TRBV5-1|TRBD2|TRBJ2-3|few
CASSFDGGARDTQYF
TGCGCCAGCAGCTTTGACGGGGGGGCGCGGGATACGCAGTATTTT
>TRBV30|NA|TRBJ2-3|NA
CAWSVRGSSTDTQYF
TGTGCCTGGAGTGTACGCGGGTCTAGCACAGATACGCAGTATTTT
>TRBV7-2|NA|TRBJ2-5|NA
CASSWAGQETQYF
TGTGCCAGCAGCTGGGCAGGACAAGAGACCCAGTACTTC
>TRBV5-4|NA|TRBJ2-7|NA
CASSAGYEQYF
TGTGCCAGCAGCGCGGGCTACGAGCAGTACTTC
>TRBV7-2|NA|TRBJ2-3|NA
CASSRSTDTQYF
TGTGCCAGCAGCCGGAGCACAGATACGCAGTATTTT
>TRBV15|NA|TRBJ2-5|few
CATSRELASGETQYF
TGTGCCACCAGCAGAGAGTTGGCTTCAGGAGAGACCCAGTACTTC
>TRBV27|NA|TRBJ2-1|NA
CASFLGVEQFF
TGTGCCAGCTTTCTGGGCGTTGAGCAGTTCTTC
>TRBV10-3|NA|TRBJ2-7|NA
CAIRGLSYEQYF
TGTGCCATCAGGGGCTTATCCTACGAGCAGTACTTC
>TRBV2|TRBD2|TRBJ2-1|NA
CASSERLAGLSEQFF
TGTGCCAGCAGTGAACGGCTAGCGGGATTAAGTGAGCAGTTCTTC